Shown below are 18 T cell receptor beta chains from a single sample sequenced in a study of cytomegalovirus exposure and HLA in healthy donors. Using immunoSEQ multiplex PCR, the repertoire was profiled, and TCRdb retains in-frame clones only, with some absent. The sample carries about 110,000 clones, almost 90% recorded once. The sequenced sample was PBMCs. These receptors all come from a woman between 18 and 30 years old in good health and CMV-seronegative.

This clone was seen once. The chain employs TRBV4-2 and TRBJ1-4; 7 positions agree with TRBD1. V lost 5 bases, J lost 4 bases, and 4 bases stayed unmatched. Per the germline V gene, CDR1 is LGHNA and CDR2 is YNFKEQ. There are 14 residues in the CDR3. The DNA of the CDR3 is TGTGCCAGCAGCTCGGGACAGAATAATGAAAAACTGTTTTTT. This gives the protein CASSSGQNNEKLFF.

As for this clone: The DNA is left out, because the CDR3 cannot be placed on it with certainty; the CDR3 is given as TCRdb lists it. CDR3 residues: CARSSSTAFVAGGTYEQYF. The J gene is TRBJ2-7, the V gene TRBV7-5; the table gives TRBD2 as D, unverified against the DNA. TRBV7-5 is classified as a pseudogene. The CDR3 is 19 residues long, ends included.

CDR3 DNA: TGCAGCGTTCAACAACCGGGACAGGGAAAGCGGGGGGCTGTAAGAGGAGAGACCCAGTACTTC. Amino acid sequence: CSVQQPGQGKRGAVRGETQYF. The J gene is TRBJ2-5, the V gene TRBV29-1, with D tentatively TRBD1 or TRBD2 (9 bases each). CDR1 and CDR2 (germline): SQVTM, ANQGSEA. The V and J ends lost 5 bases and 4 bases respectively, with 38 bases between them. This CDR3 spans 21 amino acids. Using reference TRBV29-1 and TRBJ2-5 for the parts outside the CDR3, the full variable domain is SAVISQKPSRDICQRGTSLTIQCQVDSQVTMMFWYRQQPGQSLTLIATANQGSEATYESGFVIDKFPISRPNLTFSTLTVSNMSPEDSSIYLCSVQQPGQGKRGAVRGETQYFGPGTRLLVL.

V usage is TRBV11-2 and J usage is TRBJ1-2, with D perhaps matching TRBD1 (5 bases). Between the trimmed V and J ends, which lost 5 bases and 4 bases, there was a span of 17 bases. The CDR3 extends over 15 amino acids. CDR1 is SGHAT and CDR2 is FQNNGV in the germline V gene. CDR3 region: CASSPTVGVPYGYTF. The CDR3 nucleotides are TGTGCCAGCAGCCCCACGGTAGGGGTCCCCTATGGCTACACCTTC.

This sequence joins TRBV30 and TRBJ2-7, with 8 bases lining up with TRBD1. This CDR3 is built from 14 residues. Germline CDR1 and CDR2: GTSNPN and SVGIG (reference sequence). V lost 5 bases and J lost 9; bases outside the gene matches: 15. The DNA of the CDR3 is TGTGCCTGGGGCGGCCTGGGACAGGAGAAGGGGCAGTACTTC. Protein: CAWGGLGQEKGQYF.

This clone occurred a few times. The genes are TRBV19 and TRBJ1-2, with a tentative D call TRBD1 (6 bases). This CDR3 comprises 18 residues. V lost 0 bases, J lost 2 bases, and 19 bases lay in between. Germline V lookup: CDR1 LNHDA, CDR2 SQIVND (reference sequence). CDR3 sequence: CASSIDPPSSTGNYGYTF. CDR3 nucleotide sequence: TGTGCCAGTAGTATAGATCCCCCCTCGTCAACAGGGAACTATGGCTACACCTTC.

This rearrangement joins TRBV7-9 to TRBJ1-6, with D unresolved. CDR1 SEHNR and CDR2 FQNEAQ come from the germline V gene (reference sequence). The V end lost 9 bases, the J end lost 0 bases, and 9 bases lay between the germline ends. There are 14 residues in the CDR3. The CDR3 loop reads CASGRSSYNSPLHF. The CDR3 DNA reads TGTGCCAGTGGAAGGAGCTCCTATAATTCACCCCTCCACTTT.

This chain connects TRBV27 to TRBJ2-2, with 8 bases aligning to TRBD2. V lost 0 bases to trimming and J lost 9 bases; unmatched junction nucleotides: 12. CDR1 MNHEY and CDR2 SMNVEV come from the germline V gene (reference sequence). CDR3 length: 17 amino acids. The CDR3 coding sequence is TGTGCCAGCAGTTTATCGGCAAGCGGGACTAGTAGGCGGGAGCTGTTTTTT. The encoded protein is CASSLSASGTSRRELFF.

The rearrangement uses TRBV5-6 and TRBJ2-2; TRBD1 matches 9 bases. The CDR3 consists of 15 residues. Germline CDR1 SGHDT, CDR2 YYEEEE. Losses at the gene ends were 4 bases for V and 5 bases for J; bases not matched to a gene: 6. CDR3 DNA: TGTGCCAGCAGCCCAGGGACAGGGTTGACCGGGGAGCTGTTTTTT. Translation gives CASSPGTGLTGELFF.

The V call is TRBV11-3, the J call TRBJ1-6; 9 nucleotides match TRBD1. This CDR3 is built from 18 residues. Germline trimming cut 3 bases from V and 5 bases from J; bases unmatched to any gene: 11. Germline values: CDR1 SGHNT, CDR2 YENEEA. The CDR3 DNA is TGTGCCAGCAGCTTCCCGAACAGGGGGCGGAGGGATAATTCACCCCTCCACTTT. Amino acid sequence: CASSFPNRGRRDNSPLHF.

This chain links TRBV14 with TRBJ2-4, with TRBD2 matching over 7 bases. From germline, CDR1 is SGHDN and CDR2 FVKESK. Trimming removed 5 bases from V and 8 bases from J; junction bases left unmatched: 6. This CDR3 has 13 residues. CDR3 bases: TGTGCCAGCAGCGAATGGGCGGGGGACATTCAGTACTTC. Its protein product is CASSEWAGDIQYF. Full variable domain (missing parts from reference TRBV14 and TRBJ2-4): EAGVTQFPSHSVIEKGQTVTLRCDPISGHDNLYWYRRVMGKEIKFLLHFVKESKQDESGMPNNRFLAERTGGTYSTLKVQPAELEDSGVYFCASSEWAGDIQYFGAGTRLSVL.

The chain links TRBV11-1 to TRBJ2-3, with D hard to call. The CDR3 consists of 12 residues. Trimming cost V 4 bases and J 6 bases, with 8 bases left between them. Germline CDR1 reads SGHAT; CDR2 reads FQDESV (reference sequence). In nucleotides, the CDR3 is TGTGCCAGCAGCTACGTTCGGGATACGCAGTATTTT. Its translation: CASSYVRDTQYF.

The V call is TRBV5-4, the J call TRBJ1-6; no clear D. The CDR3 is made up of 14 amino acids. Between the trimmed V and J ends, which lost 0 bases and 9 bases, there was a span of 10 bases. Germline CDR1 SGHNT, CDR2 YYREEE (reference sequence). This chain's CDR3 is CASSLGLAVSPLHF. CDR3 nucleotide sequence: TGTGCCAGCAGCTTGGGGTTGGCGGTTTCACCCCTCCACTTT.

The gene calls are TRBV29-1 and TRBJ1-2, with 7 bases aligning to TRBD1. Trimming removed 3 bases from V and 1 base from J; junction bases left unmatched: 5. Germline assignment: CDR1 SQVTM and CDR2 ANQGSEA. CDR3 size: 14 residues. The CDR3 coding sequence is TGCAGCGTTGAGTCGGACAGGCTTAACTATGGCTACACCTTC. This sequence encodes CSVESDRLNYGYTF.

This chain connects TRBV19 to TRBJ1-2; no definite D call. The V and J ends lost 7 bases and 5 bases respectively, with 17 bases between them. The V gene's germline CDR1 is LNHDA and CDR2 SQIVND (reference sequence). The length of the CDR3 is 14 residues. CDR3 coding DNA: TGTGCCAGTACTCCCTCGGGTGTTTTTTATGGCTACACCTTC. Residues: CASTPSGVFYGYTF. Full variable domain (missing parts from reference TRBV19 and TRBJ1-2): DGGITQSPKYLFRKEGQNVTLSCEQNLNHDAMYWYRQDPGQGLRLIYYSQIVNDFQKGDIAEGYSVSREKKESFPLTVTSAQKNPTAFYLCASTPSGVFYGYTFGSGTRLTVV.

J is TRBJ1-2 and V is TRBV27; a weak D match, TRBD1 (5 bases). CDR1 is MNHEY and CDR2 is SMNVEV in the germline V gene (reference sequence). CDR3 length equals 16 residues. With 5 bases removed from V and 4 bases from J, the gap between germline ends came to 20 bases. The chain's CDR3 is CASSARLGRGFYGYTF. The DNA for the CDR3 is TGTGCCAGCAGTGCACGATTGGGGCGGGGCTTCTATGGCTACACCTTC.

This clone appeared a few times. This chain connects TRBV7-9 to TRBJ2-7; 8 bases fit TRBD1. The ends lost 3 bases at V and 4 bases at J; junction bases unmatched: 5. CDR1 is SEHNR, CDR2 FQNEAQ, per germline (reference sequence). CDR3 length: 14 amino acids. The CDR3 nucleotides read TGTGCCAGCAGCTTCATGGACAGGGATTACGAGCAGTACTTC. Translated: CASSFMDRDYEQYF.

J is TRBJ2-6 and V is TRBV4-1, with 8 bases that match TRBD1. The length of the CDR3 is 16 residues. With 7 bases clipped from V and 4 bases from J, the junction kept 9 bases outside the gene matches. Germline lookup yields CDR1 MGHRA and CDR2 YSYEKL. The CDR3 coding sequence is TGCGCCAGCACCCCAGGACAGGGATCCGGGGCCAACGTCCTGACTTTC. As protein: CASTPGQGSGANVLTF.